Presented here are 25 T cell receptor beta chains from one specimen sequenced in a study of PD-1 blockade in classical Hodgkin lymphoma. Each patient's relapse followed autologous stem cell transplantation, and brentuximab vedotin exposure varied. Data came from immunoSEQ multiplex PCR; TCRdb stores just in-frame clones and leaves some out. This table has 35,000 to 40,000 clones, 85% to 90% appearing once. Specimen: peripheral blood mononuclear cells (PBMCs), collected before the second cycle of nivolumab. The receptors were gathered from a human donor with classical Hodgkin lymphoma.

V and J are TRBV6-5 and TRBJ2-7, with D perhaps TRBD1 or TRBD2 (6 bases each). CDR1 is MNHEY, CDR2 SVGAGI, per germline. Trimming pared 2 bases from V and 7 bases from J, leaving 12 bases between. The CDR3 totals 13 residues. CDR3 DNA: TGTGCCAGCAGTTACGGCGGAGGGGGGGAGCAGTACTTC. It yields the protein CASSYGGGGEQYF.

J is TRBJ1-1 and V is TRBV27; no clear D. The V gene's germline CDR1 is MNHEY and CDR2 SMNVEV (reference sequence). Trimming took 2 bases from V and 3 from J, leaving 10 bases between them. The CDR3 loop spans 14 amino acids. The CDR3 sequence is CASSLAKLDTEAFF. CDR3 bases: TGTGCCAGCAGTTTAGCCAAGCTGGACACTGAAGCTTTCTTT.

The chain links TRBV18 to TRBJ1-5; D is perhaps TRBD1 (5 bases). Trimming took 3 bases from V and 2 from J, leaving 8 bases between them. The CDR3 loop spans 14 amino acids. Per the germline V gene, CDR1 is KGHSH and CDR2 is LQKENI. The CDR3 DNA sequence: TGTGCCAGCTCACCTGCGGGGGGCAATCAGCCCCAGCATTTT. Translated: CASSPAGGNQPQHF.

The sample holds one count of this clone. The chain is built from TRBV6-1 and TRBJ2-4; 11 bases are a match to TRBD2. Losses at the gene ends were 6 bases for V and 9 bases for J; bases not matched to a gene: 7. Germline CDR1 MNHNS, CDR2 SASEGT. This CDR3 contains 14 residues. CDR3 residues: CASSPTSGTGIQYF. In nucleotides, the CDR3 is TGTGCCAGCAGCCCGACTAGCGGGACGGGCATTCAGTACTTC.

The chain recombines TRBV6-5 with TRBJ1-2; D not certain. V was pared by 7 bases and J by 7 bases, with 22 bases between. Germline V gene sequence: CDR1 MNHEY, CDR2 SVGAGI. This CDR3 is built from 15 residues. The CDR3, as DNA: TGTGCCAGCACCCTCCACAGAGAGGCAGTACTTGGCTACACCTTC. Translation gives CASTLHREAVLGYTF.

The V gene is TRBV27, the J gene TRBJ1-2; D possibly corresponds to TRBD1 (5 bases). The CDR3 is 13 residues long. Trimming took 3 bases from V and 5 from J, leaving 10 bases between them. Germline values: CDR1 MNHEY, CDR2 SMNVEV (reference sequence). This CDR3 is CASSFGAEYGYTF. The CDR3 nucleotides read TGTGCCAGCAGTTTCGGGGCGGAATATGGCTACACCTTC.

The V and J genes are TRBV30 and TRBJ1-2, with D unclear. Trimming removed 4 bases from V and 4 bases from J, with 7 bases in between. From germline, CDR1 is GTSNPN and CDR2 SVGIG (reference sequence). There are 11 residues in the CDR3. In nucleotides, the CDR3 is TGTGCCTGGACCCGAGTCTATGGCTACACCTTC. Its translation: CAWTRVYGYTF.

The chain uses TRBV27 and TRBJ2-3, with 8 bases lining up with TRBD2. Losses at the gene ends were 8 bases for V and 8 bases for J; bases not matched to a gene: 12. The germline V gene has CDR1 MNHEY and CDR2 SMNVEV (reference sequence). The CDR3 length is 14 residues. CDR3 DNA sequence: TGTGCCAGCGATAACCAGGGACTAGGGGGTACGCAGTATTTT. The encoded protein is CASDNQGLGGTQYF.

V is TRBV6-5 and J is TRBJ2-7; 10 bases align to TRBD2. This CDR3 spans 16 amino acids. Per the germline V gene, CDR1 is MNHEY and CDR2 is SVGAGI. J gave up 2 bases and V 0 bases, and 4 bases lay outside the gene matches. This chain's CDR3 is CASSYSTLAGPYEQYF. CDR3 nucleotide sequence: TGTGCCAGCAGTTACTCAACACTAGCGGGACCCTACGAGCAGTACTTC.

The chain is built from TRBV5-6 and TRBJ2-5; 7 bases line up with TRBD1. The CDR3 sequence is 15 residues long. In germline, CDR1 is SGHDT, CDR2 YYEEEE. Unmatched junction bases numbered 8, after V lost 1 base and J lost 5 bases. This CDR3 is CASSLRQGKGETQYF. CDR3 sequence (DNA): TGTGCCAGCAGCTTGAGACAGGGTAAAGGGGAGACCCAGTACTTC. The variable domain in full, completed from reference TRBV5-6 and TRBJ2-5, reads DAGVTQSPTHLIKTRGQQVTLRCSPKSGHDTVSWYQQALGQGPQFIFQYYEEEERQRGNFPDRFSGHQFPNYSSELNVNALLLGDSALYLCASSLRQGKGETQYFGPGTRLLVL.

This clone has just one count. The chain uses TRBV18 and TRBJ2-1, with D possibly being TRBD1 (6 bases). From germline, CDR1 is KGHSH and CDR2 LQKENI. V was cut by 5 bases and J by 0 bases, with 14 bases left in between. The CDR3 is made up of 16 amino acids. For the CDR3, the DNA is TGTGCCAGCTCAACCGAGGACAGTAGCTCCTACAATGAGCAGTTCTTC. Amino acids: CASSTEDSSSYNEQFF.

CDR3 DNA: TGTGCCAGTAGTAGGACTAGCGGGAGGCGCCAAGAGACCCAGTACTTC. This sequence encodes CASSRTSGRRQETQYF. The J gene is TRBJ2-5, the V gene TRBV19; TRBD2 matches at 14 bases. CDR3 length: 16 amino acids. Germline trimming cut 4 bases from V and 1 base from J; bases unmatched to any gene: 2. The germline V gene encodes CDR1 LNHDA and CDR2 SQIVND (reference sequence).

This clone was observed a single time. The V gene is TRBV7-6, the J gene TRBJ1-4; TRBD1 might be the D (5 bases). The CDR3 spans 17 residues. In germline, CDR1 is SGHVS, CDR2 FNYEAQ. V was shortened by 1 base and J by 13 bases, with 25 bases between the two germline ends. The DNA for the CDR3 is TGTGCCAGCAGCTTAGGGAAGGGGATCAGGACCCATCAGCGACTGTTTTTT. This translates into CASSLGKGIRTHQRLFF.

The chain has TRBV27 and TRBJ1-5; D gene uncertain. The CDR3 extends over 13 amino acids. Germline V CDR1 and CDR2: MNHEY, SMNVEV (reference sequence). V was pared by 6 bases and J by 2 bases, with 8 bases between. The CDR3: CASSRAGNQPQHF. In nucleotides, the CDR3 is TGTGCCAGCAGCAGAGCTGGCAATCAGCCCCAGCATTTT.

This clone has only a few counts. The CDR3 nucleotides are TGTGCCAGCAGTTACCCGGGGGGGAACACTGAAGCTTTCTTT. Amino acid sequence: CASSYPGGNTEAFF. The genes are TRBV6-5 and TRBJ1-1, with D tentatively TRBD1 (5 bases). V was shortened by 2 bases and J by 1 base, with 8 bases between the two germline ends. Germline V lookup: CDR1 MNHEY, CDR2 SVGAGI. The CDR3 is 14 amino acids.

The V and J genes are TRBV6-6 and TRBJ2-1, with D uncertain. This CDR3 comprises 11 residues. Germline CDR1 MNHNY, CDR2 SVGAGI (reference sequence). Trimming took off 0 bases at V and 13 bases at J, with 7 bases between the two ends. The chain's CDR3 is CASSYSGLQFF. CDR3 sequence (DNA): TGTGCCAGCAGTTACTCGGGCCTCCAGTTCTTC.

This chain links TRBV6-1 with TRBJ2-1, with D possibly matching TRBD2 (6 bases). This CDR3 spans 17 amino acids. CDR1 and CDR2 (germline): MNHNS, SASEGT. The germline V and J ends were trimmed by 3 bases and 1 base, with 16 bases remaining between them. CDR3 loop: CASSDVGTATSYNEQFF. CDR3 in DNA: TGTGCCAGCAGTGACGTAGGGACTGCCACTTCCTACAATGAGCAGTTCTTC.

The rearrangement joins TRBV5-1 to TRBJ1-1, with 8 bases lining up with TRBD1. Trimming at V came to 3 bases and at J to 9 bases, leaving 7 bases not matched to a gene. Germline V gives CDR1 SGHRS, CDR2 YFSETQ. This CDR3 is 13 amino acids long. In DNA form, the CDR3 reads TGCGCCAGCAGCTATCGACAGGGGAGGCAAGCTTTCTTT. It codes for CASSYRQGRQAFF.

CDR3 in DNA: TGTGCCAGCACCGTAACGACAGCTTACAATGAGCAGTTCTTC. Its protein is CASTVTTAYNEQFF. This chain links TRBV7-9 with TRBJ2-1; a possible D gene is TRBD1 (5 bases). The germline gives CDR1 SEHNR, CDR2 FQNEAQ (reference sequence). The CDR3 extends over 14 amino acids. V was clipped by 7 bases and J by 4 bases, with 14 bases between them.

The DNA for the CDR3 is TGTGCCACCATCGAGTTGGGGAGGGGGGATACGCAGTATTTT. It codes for CATIELGRGDTQYF. J is TRBJ2-3 and V is TRBV27, with D possibly being TRBD2 (7 bases). There are 14 residues in the CDR3. V shed 10 bases and J shed 6 bases, with 20 bases lying between them. Germline V lookup: CDR1 MNHEY, CDR2 SMNVEV (reference sequence).

The J gene is TRBJ1-1, the V gene TRBV30; D might be TRBD1 (6 bases). Trimming removed 2 bases from V and 4 bases from J, with 11 bases in between. There are 13 residues in the CDR3. Germline V CDR1 and CDR2: GTSNPN, SVGIG (reference sequence). The CDR3: CAWSNGRGTEAFF. The DNA of the CDR3 is TGTGCCTGGAGTAATGGCAGGGGCACTGAAGCTTTCTTT.

The chain is built from TRBV10-3 and TRBJ2-3, with 9 bases lining up with TRBD2. The CDR3 is 11 amino acids. J was trimmed by 14 bases and V by 6 bases; bases with no gene match: 6. The germline V gene has CDR1 ENHRY and CDR2 SYGVKD. The CDR3: CAISEAGGPYF. The CDR3 bases are TGTGCCATCAGCGAAGCGGGGGGCCCGTATTTT.

The chain carries TRBV6-1 and TRBJ1-5; D gene unclear. This CDR3 region has 14 residues. CDR1 and CDR2 (germline): MNHNS, SASEGT. V was clipped by 4 bases and J by 1 base, with 8 bases between them. CDR3 amino acids: CASSVWASNQPQHF. As DNA, the CDR3 is TGTGCCAGCAGTGTTTGGGCGAGCAATCAGCCCCAGCATTTT.

The chain uses TRBV10-1 and TRBJ2-1, with TRBD2 matching 13 bases. J was trimmed by 7 bases and V by 4 bases; bases with no gene match: 1. Germline V CDR1 and CDR2: WNHNN, SYGVQD (reference sequence). The CDR3 is 14 residues long. CDR3 DNA sequence: TGCGCCAGCAGTGGGGGACTAGCGGGGAATGAGCAGTTCTTC. It yields the protein CASSGGLAGNEQFF.

The rearrangement uses TRBV5-4 and TRBJ2-7; possible D gene TRBD2, 5 bases. Germline CDR1 is SGHNT and CDR2 is YYREEE (reference sequence). V shed 2 bases and J shed 7 bases, with 16 bases lying between them. This CDR3 comprises 14 residues. The CDR3 nucleotides read TGTGCCAGCAGCTTTATTATTGGCGAGCGGGAGCAGTACTTC. Residues: CASSFIIGEREQYF. The variable domain in full, with the rest retrieved from reference TRBV5-4 and TRBJ2-7, is ETGVTQSPTHLIKTRGQQVTLRCSSQSGHNTVSWYQQALGQGPQFIFQYYREEENGRGNFPPRFSGLQFPNYSSELNVNALELDDSALYLCASSFIIGEREQYFGPGTRLTVT.